A single sample is the source of the 25 T cell receptor beta chains below, sequenced in a study of blood T cell repertoires in COVID-19. The repertoire was sequenced with immunoSEQ multiplex PCR; TCRdb's copy has only in-frame clones and lacks some. The table has roughly 130,000 clones, about nine tenths seen once; the top ten hold around 4.2%. Sequencing was done on a sample of peripheral blood. All receptors derive from a man in his forties with acute or convalescent COVID-19.

CDR3 protein: CASCEQGAWTEAFF. The CDR3 DNA sequence: TGTGCCAGCTGCGAACAGGGGGCTTGGACTGAAGCTTTCTTT. The chain recombines TRBV6-5 with TRBJ1-1, with 9 bases identical to TRBD1. The V gene end was trimmed by 8 bases and the J gene end by 5 bases; junction bases not matched to a gene: 9. This CDR3 is 14 amino acids long. Germline CDR1 reads MNHEY; CDR2 reads SVGAGI.

In this sample, this clone turned up once. The chain carries TRBV5-5 and TRBJ2-5; TRBD1 aligns across 8 bases. This CDR3 region has 14 residues. V trimming: 3 bases; J trimming: 5 bases; junction bases outside the gene matches: 6. The germline V gene has CDR1 SGHKS and CDR2 YYEKEE (reference sequence). CDR3 nucleotide sequence: TGTGCCAGCAGCTCGCCAGGGGGCTGGGAGACCCAGTACTTC. Encoded protein: CASSSPGGWETQYF.

The rearrangement joins TRBV3-1 (or the pseudogene TRBV3-2) to TRBJ1-3; D is unclear. Trimming pared 4 bases from V and 3 bases from J, leaving 10 bases between. From germline, CDR1 is LGHDT and CDR2 YNNKEL (reference sequence). The CDR3 consists of 14 residues. DNA of the CDR3: TGTGCCAGCAGCCTAAACTACTTTGGAAACACCATATATTTT. It specifies CASSLNYFGNTIYF.

The V and J genes are TRBV27 and TRBJ1-6; D is possibly TRBD1 (6 bases). Germline-derived CDR1 and CDR2 are MNHEY and SMNVEV (reference sequence). The CDR3 spans 16 residues. Trimming removed 3 bases from V and 2 bases from J, with 11 bases in between. The CDR3 spells CASSLRGGAYNSPLHF. CDR3 nucleotides: TGTGCCAGCAGTTTGAGGGGGGGGGCCTATAATTCACCCCTCCACTTT.

The chain uses TRBV5-4 and TRBJ2-3; TRBD2 matches 10 bases. V was clipped by 2 bases and J by 2 bases; unmatched bases: 2. Germline V CDR1 and CDR2: SGHNT, YYREEE (reference sequence). This CDR3 spans 15 amino acids. This CDR3 is CASSLGLADTDTQYF. DNA of the CDR3: TGTGCCAGCAGCTTAGGACTAGCGGACACAGATACGCAGTATTTT.

CDR3 protein: CASKSGFEGYTF. The DNA of the CDR3 is TGTGCCAGCAAATCAGGGTTTGAAGGCTACACCTTC. This sequence joins TRBV25-1 and TRBJ1-2; a possible D gene is TRBD1 (5 bases). Germline V lookup: CDR1 MGHDK, CDR2 SYGVNS. V lost 7 bases to trimming and J lost 8 bases, with 14 bases between them. This CDR3 is built from 12 residues.

The chain uses TRBV6-5 and TRBJ1-2; TRBD1 aligns across 12 bases. J lost 8 bases, V lost 0 bases, and 1 base had no gene match. CDR3 length: 14 amino acids. The germline gives CDR1 MNHEY, CDR2 SVGAGI. CDR3 amino acids: CASSYSGTGGGYTF. The DNA of the CDR3 is TGTGCCAGCAGTTACTCGGGGACAGGGGGCGGCTACACCTTC.

This chain links TRBV2 with TRBJ2-1; TRBD2 matches 7 bases. The V gene end was trimmed by 7 bases and the J gene end by 7 bases; junction bases not matched to a gene: 7. This CDR3 comprises 13 residues. Germline V lookup: CDR1 SNHLY, CDR2 FYNNEI. CDR3 sequence: CASTSGLRNEQFF. CDR3 in DNA: TGTGCCAGCACTTCGGGACTAAGGAATGAGCAGTTCTTC.

The J gene is TRBJ2-5, the V gene TRBV9; D ambiguous. Trimming took off 1 base at V and 5 bases at J, with 9 bases between the two ends. Germline V gene data show CDR1 as SGDLS and CDR2 as YYNGEE. The CDR3 covers 13 residues. The CDR3 nucleotides are TGTGCCAGCAGCGTAAACCCCAGGGAGACCCAGTACTTC. The encoded protein is CASSVNPRETQYF.

The genes are TRBV3-1 (or the pseudogene TRBV3-2) and TRBJ1-6; the D gene is possibly TRBD1 (6 bases). Germline V gives CDR1 LGHDT, CDR2 YNNKEL (reference sequence). Trimming pared 5 bases from V and 11 bases from J, leaving 19 bases between. The CDR3 is 15 amino acids. The CDR3 reads CASSAGGGRAAPLHF. CDR3 DNA: TGTGCCAGCAGCGCTGGGGGGGGGCGCGCGGCACCCCTCCACTTT.

Remarks on this clone: At one end, the junction sequence differs from germline, possibly due to a read error. The J gene is TRBJ1-5, the V gene TRBV5-8, with no clear D. CDR3 size: 11 residues. The germline V gene has CDR1 SGHTS and CDR2 YDEGEE. The CDR3 reads CASSPRMVEEF. In nucleotides, the CDR3 is TGTGCCAGCAGCCCCCGGATGGTTGAGGAATTT.

The table lists this clone with a few counts. This rearrangement joins TRBV6-5 to TRBJ1-2, with TRBD1 identical over 10 bases. Germline loops: CDR1 MNHEY, CDR2 SVGAGI. V gave up 2 bases and J gave up 0 bases; unmatched junction bases: 3. This CDR3 comprises 16 residues. CDR3 loop: CASSYGQGEANYGYTF. The CDR3, as DNA: TGTGCCAGCAGTTACGGACAGGGGGAAGCTAACTATGGCTACACCTTC.

The V call is TRBV30, the J call TRBJ1-2; no definite D call. The ends were cut back, 3 bases at V and 0 bases at J, with 11 bases in the middle. This CDR3 is 14 amino acids long. Germline loops: CDR1 GTSNPN, CDR2 SVGIG (reference sequence). Here the CDR3 DNA reads TGTGCCTGGAGGGAAGTGGGAGCTAACTATGGCTACACCTTC. This sequence encodes CAWREVGANYGYTF.

The V and J genes are TRBV29-1 and TRBJ1-4, with D possibly matching TRBD1 (6 bases). The CDR3 extends over 13 amino acids. Germline V gives CDR1 SQVTM, CDR2 ANQGSEA. The ends were cut back, 8 bases at V and 8 bases at J, with 18 bases in the middle. The CDR3 nucleotides are TGCAGCCCTTGGACAGTCACTCAAGAAAAACTGTTTTTT. Protein product: CSPWTVTQEKLFF.

The chain has TRBV2 and TRBJ1-1, with D hard to call. The CDR3 length is 15 residues. CDR1 and CDR2 (germline): SNHLY, FYNNEI. V was pared by 6 bases and J by 4 bases, with 18 bases between. The CDR3 coding sequence is TGTGCCAGCAGCCGTACCACCTCGGGATCCACTGAAGCTTTCTTT. It is translated as CASSRTTSGSTEAFF.

The rearrangement uses TRBV15 and TRBJ2-7; 11 bases are a match to TRBD1. The CDR3 totals 13 residues. The V gene end was trimmed by 8 bases and the J gene end by 4 bases; junction bases not matched to a gene: 4. Germline CDR1 reads LNHNV; CDR2 reads YYDKDF (reference sequence). The CDR3 loop reads CATGRDRGYEQYF. In nucleotides, the CDR3 is TGTGCCACCGGGCGGGACAGGGGGTACGAGCAGTACTTC.

The chain couples TRBV10-3 to TRBJ2-7; 8 bases line up with TRBD1. The CDR3 totals 13 residues. The V segment lost 2 bases and the J segment 5 bases; nucleotides outside the gene matches: 2. Germline V gives CDR1 ENHRY, CDR2 SYGVKD. Written as DNA, the CDR3 is TGTGCCATCAGTGAGGGACAGGGTGACGAGCAGTACTTC. Its protein product is CAISEGQGDEQYF.

This rearrangement joins TRBV19 to TRBJ1-5, with D unresolved. The CDR3 runs to 13 residues. With 2 bases removed from V and 8 bases from J, the gap between germline ends came to 10 bases. The V gene's germline CDR1 is LNHDA and CDR2 SQIVND (reference sequence). The CDR3 nucleotides are TGTGCCAGTAGTATACAGGTCAGTGAGCCCCAGCATTTT. Translating it yields CASSIQVSEPQHF.

The chain links TRBV9 to TRBJ2-3; 10 bases match TRBD1. CDR3 size: 14 residues. Germline lookup yields CDR1 SGDLS and CDR2 YYNGEE. The ends lost 3 bases at V and 3 bases at J; junction bases unmatched: 1. CDR3 nucleotides: TGTGCCAGCAGCGCGGGACAGGGGACAGATACGCAGTATTTT. Translating it yields CASSAGQGTDTQYF.

The chain is built from TRBV5-1 and TRBJ2-7; D ambiguous. V lost 4 bases and J lost 3, with 8 bases in between. The germline gives CDR1 SGHRS, CDR2 YFSETQ. The CDR3 runs 12 residues. CDR3 residues: CASSHENYEQYF. CDR3 sequence (DNA): TGCGCCAGCAGCCACGAGAACTACGAGCAGTACTTC.

The chain is built from TRBV6-2 or TRBV6-3 and TRBJ1-2; TRBD1 is a possible D gene (6 bases). Looked up from germline, CDR1 is MNHEY and CDR2 is SVGEGT. The V end lost 4 bases, the J end lost 3 bases, and 9 bases lay between the germline ends. The CDR3 length is 13 residues. The CDR3 bases are TGTGCCAGCAGTTCAGGGGCCGACTATGGCTACACCTTC. Translated: CASSSGADYGYTF.

The chain uses TRBV7-9 and TRBJ1-6; D ambiguous. The CDR3 totals 14 residues. V was trimmed by 1 base and J by 8 bases, leaving 9 bases between them. Germline CDR1 is SEHNR and CDR2 is FQNEAQ (reference sequence). The DNA for the CDR3 is TGTGCCAGCAGCTTAGGCGCCGCGGATTCACCCCTCCACTTT. Encoded protein: CASSLGAADSPLHF.

A remark on this clone: Different DNA sequences within this sample yield the same CDR3. V is TRBV24-1 and J is TRBJ1-5; D not resolved. V was trimmed by 3 bases and J by 3 bases, leaving 8 bases between them. Germline assignment: CDR1 KGHDR and CDR2 SFDVKD. This CDR3 has 14 residues. CDR3 bases: TGTGCCACCAGTGATCGGGGTTCCAATCAGCCCCAGCATTTT. Amino acid sequence: CATSDRGSNQPQHF.

The chain carries TRBV2 and TRBJ1-5; D is ambiguous. In germline, CDR1 is SNHLY, CDR2 FYNNEI. This CDR3 is 14 amino acids long. Trimming left V 7 bases short and J 3 bases short, with 13 bases between. The CDR3 loop reads CASMLPGINQPQHF. In nucleotides, the CDR3 is TGTGCCAGCATGTTGCCGGGTATCAATCAGCCCCAGCATTTT.

The chain has TRBV15 and TRBJ2-3; D is possibly TRBD2 (5 bases). Germline assignment: CDR1 LNHNV and CDR2 YYDKDF (reference sequence). There are 12 residues in the CDR3. Trimming cost V 1 base and J 9 bases, with 8 bases left between them. The CDR3 sequence: CATSRVPGTQYF. The CDR3 DNA sequence: TGTGCCACCAGCAGAGTGCCGGGGACGCAGTATTTT.